The clone carrying this T cell receptor (beta chain) has more than one count but fewer than ten. Its antigen remains unknown. An end of the junction differs from the germline gene, which may be a read error. The sample belongs to a study of metastatic and nonmetastatic thyroid tumors. About the study: The authors compared repertoires across blood and tumor or nodule tissue from malignant and benign thyroid patients. Study-wide results and caveats: It was reportedly found that TCR beta diversity was significantly higher in malignant thyroid tumors than in benign nodules, a difference seen in both blood and tumor samples.

Germline V gene data show CDR1 as MNHNS and CDR2 as SASEGT. The CDR3 covers 15 residues. Study processing details: A distant-metastasis classifier for papillary thyroid cancer was built using CDR3 differences across clinicopathological groups. MiXCR reprocessed the PCR reads for TCRdb. TCRdb, rather than the study authors, made the V and J calls. This table holds approximately 5,000 clones, 37% found once. No patient had received any treatment before thyroid surgery. What was sequenced was tumor tissue. The chain links TRBV6-1 to TRBJ1-4; perhaps TRBD1 as D (6 bases). The receptor's source is a male donor with papillary thyroid cancer or a benign thyroid nodule (not recorded which). Some clones in this sample may be carry-over from other donors' samples. The CDR3 DNA follows: TGTGCCAGCATTGAAGTGGCAGGGGAAGGTGAAAAACTGTTTTTT. Encoded protein: CASIEVAGEGEKLFF.